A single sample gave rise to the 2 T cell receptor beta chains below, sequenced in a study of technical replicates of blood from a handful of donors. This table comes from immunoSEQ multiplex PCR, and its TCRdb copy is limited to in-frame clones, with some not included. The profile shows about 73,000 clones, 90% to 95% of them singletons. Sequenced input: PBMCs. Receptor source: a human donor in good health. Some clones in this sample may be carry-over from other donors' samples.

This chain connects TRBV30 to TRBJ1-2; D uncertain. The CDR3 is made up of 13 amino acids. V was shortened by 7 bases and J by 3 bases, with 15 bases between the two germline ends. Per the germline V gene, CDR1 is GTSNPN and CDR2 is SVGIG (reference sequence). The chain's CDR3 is CASPREGDYGYTF. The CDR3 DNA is TGTGCCTCCCCTAGGGAGGGAGACTATGGCTACACCTTC.

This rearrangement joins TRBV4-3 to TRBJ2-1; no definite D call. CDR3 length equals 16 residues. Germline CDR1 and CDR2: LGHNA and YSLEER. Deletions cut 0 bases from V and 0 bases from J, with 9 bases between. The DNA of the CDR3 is TGCGCCAGCAGCCAAGATACGCTTAGCTCCTACAATGAGCAGTTCTTC. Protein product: CASSQDTLSSYNEQFF.